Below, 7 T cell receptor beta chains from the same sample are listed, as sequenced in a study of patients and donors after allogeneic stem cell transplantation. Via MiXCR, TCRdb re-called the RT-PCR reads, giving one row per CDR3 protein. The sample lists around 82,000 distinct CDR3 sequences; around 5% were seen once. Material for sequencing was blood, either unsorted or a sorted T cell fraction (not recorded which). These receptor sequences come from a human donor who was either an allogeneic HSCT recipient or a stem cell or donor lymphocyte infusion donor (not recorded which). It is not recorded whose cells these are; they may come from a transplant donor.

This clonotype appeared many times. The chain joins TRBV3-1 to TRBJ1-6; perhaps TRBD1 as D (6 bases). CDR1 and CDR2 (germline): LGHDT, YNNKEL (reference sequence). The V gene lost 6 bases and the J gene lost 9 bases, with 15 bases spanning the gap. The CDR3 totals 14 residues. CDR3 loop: CASSWTARGSPLHF. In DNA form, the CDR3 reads TGTGCCAGCAGTTGGACAGCGAGGGGTTCACCCCTCCACTTT.

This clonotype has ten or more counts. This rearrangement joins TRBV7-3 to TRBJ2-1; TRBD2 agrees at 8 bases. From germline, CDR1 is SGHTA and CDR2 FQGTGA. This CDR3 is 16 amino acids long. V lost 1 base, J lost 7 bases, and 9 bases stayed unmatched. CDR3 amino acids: CASSLSSGIDGNEQFF. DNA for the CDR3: TGTGCCAGCAGCTTAAGTAGCGGGATTGATGGGAATGAGCAGTTCTTC. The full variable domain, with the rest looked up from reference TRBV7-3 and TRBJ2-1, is GAGVSQTPSNKVTEKGKYVELRCDPISGHTALYWYRQSLGQGPEFLIYFQGTGAADDSGLPNDRFFAVRPEGSVSTLKIQRTERGDSAVYLCASSLSSGIDGNEQFFGPGTRLTVL.

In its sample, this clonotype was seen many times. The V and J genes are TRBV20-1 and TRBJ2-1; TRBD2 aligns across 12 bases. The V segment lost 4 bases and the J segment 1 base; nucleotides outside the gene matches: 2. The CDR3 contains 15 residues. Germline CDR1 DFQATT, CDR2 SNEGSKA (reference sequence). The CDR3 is CSATLAGGSYNEQFF. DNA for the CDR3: TGCAGTGCTACCCTAGCGGGAGGGTCCTACAATGAGCAGTTCTTC.

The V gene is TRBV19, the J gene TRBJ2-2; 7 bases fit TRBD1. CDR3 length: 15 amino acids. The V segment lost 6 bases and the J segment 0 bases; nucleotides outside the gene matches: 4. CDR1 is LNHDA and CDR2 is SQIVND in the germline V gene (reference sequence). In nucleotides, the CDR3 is TGTGCCAGTAGCCCGGGACAGACGAACACCGGGGAGCTGTTTTTT. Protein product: CASSPGQTNTGELFF. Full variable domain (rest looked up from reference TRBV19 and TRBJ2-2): DGGITQSPKYLFRKEGQNVTLSCEQNLNHDAMYWYRQDPGQGLRLIYYSQIVNDFQKGDIAEGYSVSREKKESFPLTVTSAQKNPTAFYLCASSPGQTNTGELFFGEGSRLTVL.

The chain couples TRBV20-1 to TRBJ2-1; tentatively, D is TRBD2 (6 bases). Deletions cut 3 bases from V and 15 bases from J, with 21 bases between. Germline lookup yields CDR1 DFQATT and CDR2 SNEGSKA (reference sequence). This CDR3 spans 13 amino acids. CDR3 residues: CSASNTGARRRFF. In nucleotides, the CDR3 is TGCAGTGCTAGTAATACGGGAGCTCGGCGGCGGTTCTTC.

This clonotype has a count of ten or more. The CDR3 DNA follows: TGTGCCAGCAGTCCCTGGGCTAGCGGGAGTGCGCAGTTCTTC. This gives the protein CASSPWASGSAQFF. The chain links TRBV28 to TRBJ2-1, with TRBD2 matching over 10 bases. CDR1 is MDHEN, CDR2 SYDVKM, per germline. This CDR3 contains 14 residues. The J segment lost 12 bases and the V segment lost 5 bases, leaving 10 bases of the junction unmatched.

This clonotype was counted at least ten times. DNA of the CDR3: TGTGCCAGCAGCCAAGTTTCGGGGACTAATGAAAAACTGTTTTTT. Amino acids: CASSQVSGTNEKLFF. The chain couples TRBV3-1 to TRBJ1-4; D gene unclear. CDR3 length equals 15 residues. Germline-derived CDR1 and CDR2 are LGHDT and YNNKEL (reference sequence). V lost 1 base and J 2 bases, leaving 8 bases between the germline ends.